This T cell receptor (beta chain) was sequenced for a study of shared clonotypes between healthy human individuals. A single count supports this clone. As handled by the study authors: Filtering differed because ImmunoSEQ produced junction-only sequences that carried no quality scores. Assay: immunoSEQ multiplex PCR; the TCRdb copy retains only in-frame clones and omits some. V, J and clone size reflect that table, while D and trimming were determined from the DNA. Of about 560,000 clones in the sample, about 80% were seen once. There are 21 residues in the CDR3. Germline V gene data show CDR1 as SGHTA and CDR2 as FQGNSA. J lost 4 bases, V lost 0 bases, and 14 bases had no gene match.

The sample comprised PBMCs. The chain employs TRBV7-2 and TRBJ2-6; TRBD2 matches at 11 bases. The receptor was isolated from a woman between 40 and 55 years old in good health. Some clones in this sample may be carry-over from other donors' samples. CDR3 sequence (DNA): TGTGCCAGCAGCTTAGCGCTCACTAGCGGGAGCACCGGGGAGGGGGCCAACGTCCTGACTTTC. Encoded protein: CASSLALTSGSTGEGANVLTF.